This entry lists 22 T cell receptor beta chains sequenced from one sample in a study of T cell responses to AZD1222 COVID-19 vaccine. The method was immunoSEQ multiplex PCR; TCRdb's version includes in-frame clones alone and lacks a portion of them. This sample has 130,000 to 150,000 clones, with about 93% found just once. Sequencing used peripheral blood, obtained on day 0 of AZD1222 vaccination. The receptors come from an adult in good health.

The chain carries TRBV15 and TRBJ2-7, with a possible D match to TRBD1 (6 bases). Trimming pared 5 bases from V and 2 bases from J, leaving 22 bases between. Per the germline V gene, CDR1 is LNHNV and CDR2 is YYDKDF (reference sequence). The CDR3 is made up of 17 amino acids. The CDR3 DNA sequence: TGTGCCACCAGCCCCGGTTCCGGGACAATGACTACCTACGAGCAGTACTTC. This sequence encodes CATSPGSGTMTTYEQYF.

The rearrangement joins TRBV3-1 (or the pseudogene TRBV3-2) to TRBJ1-2; 10 bases match TRBD1. Germline-derived CDR1 and CDR2 are LGHDT and YNNKEL (reference sequence). Trimming took 1 base from V and 13 from J; bases not matched to a gene: 6. This CDR3 comprises 13 residues. CDR3 sequence: CASSQGDRGMFTF. The CDR3 region has the DNA TGTGCCAGCAGCCAAGGGGACAGGGGAATGTTCACCTTC.

V gene TRBV9 combines with J gene TRBJ2-1; 8 bases agree with TRBD2. V was clipped by 0 bases and J by 6 bases; unmatched bases: 2. Per germline, CDR1 SGDLS and CDR2 YYNGEE. This CDR3 contains 14 residues. Here the CDR3 reads CASSVVGTSNEQFF. In DNA, the CDR3 is TGTGCCAGCAGCGTAGTCGGGACTAGCAATGAGCAGTTCTTC.

V usage is TRBV6-5 and J usage is TRBJ2-7; TRBD1 is a possible D gene (6 bases). Per the germline V gene, CDR1 is MNHEY and CDR2 is SVGAGI. V lost 5 bases, J lost 4 bases, and 12 bases lay in between. The CDR3 is 13 residues long. The CDR3 region is CASSRTVLYEQYF. The CDR3 region has the DNA TGTGCCAGCAGTCGGACAGTTTTGTACGAGCAGTACTTC.

The V and J genes are TRBV7-2 and TRBJ2-3; D remains ambiguous. V lost 0 bases and J lost 2, with 9 bases in between. The CDR3 has 15 residues. Germline V gene sequence: CDR1 SGHTA, CDR2 FQGNSA. The CDR3 spells CASSLAAAYTDTQYF. The CDR3 DNA reads TGTGCCAGCAGCTTAGCGGCGGCTTACACAGATACGCAGTATTTT.

The CDR3 loop reads CASSMNNEQFF. In DNA, the CDR3 is TGTGCCAGTAGTATGAACAATGAGCAGTTCTTC. The V and J genes are TRBV6-5 and TRBJ2-1; D unclear. Germline lookup yields CDR1 MNHEY and CDR2 SVGAGI. V was trimmed by 9 bases and J by 5 bases, leaving 8 bases between them. The CDR3 sequence is 11 residues long.

The genes are TRBV5-1 and TRBJ2-1; D not resolved. Trimming stripped 0 bases from V and 9 bases from J, with 16 bases between. Germline V gives CDR1 SGHRS, CDR2 YFSETQ. The CDR3 has 15 amino acids. The CDR3 DNA follows: TGCGCCAGCAGCTTGGGTGGTTGGGTCGTCGGTGAGCAGTTCTTC. This gives the protein CASSLGGWVVGEQFF.

The chain carries TRBV27 and TRBJ1-6; TRBD1 is a possible D gene (6 bases). Germline CDR1 is MNHEY and CDR2 is SMNVEV (reference sequence). Trimming stripped 5 bases from V and 6 bases from J, with 14 bases between. The CDR3 extends over 15 amino acids. The CDR3 region has the DNA TGTGCCAGCAGTCCTCCGGGACACCCTAATTCACCCCTCCACTTT. It yields the protein CASSPPGHPNSPLHF.

The chain has TRBV5-1 and TRBJ1-2; D call uncertain. Germline lookup yields CDR1 SGHRS and CDR2 YFSETQ. The CDR3 has 14 residues. The V end lost 0 bases, the J end lost 7 bases, and 13 bases lay between the germline ends. CDR3 sequence (DNA): TGCGCCAGCAGCTTGGATTCGGTAGGAGTTGGCTACACCTTC. As protein: CASSLDSVGVGYTF.

The V gene is TRBV30, the J gene TRBJ1-2; TRBD1 is a possible D gene (5 bases). This CDR3 comprises 14 residues. Germline CDR1 GTSNPN, CDR2 SVGIG (reference sequence). V lost 4 bases to trimming and J lost 2 bases, with 14 bases between them. The CDR3 nucleotides read TGTGCCTGGAAGACAGCCACTTGGAACTATGGCTACACCTTC. Translating gives CAWKTATWNYGYTF. Full variable domain (remainder filled in from reference TRBV30 and TRBJ1-2): SQTIHQWPATLVQPVGSPLSLECTVEGTSNPNLYWYRQAAGRGLQLLFYSVGIGQISSEVPQNLSASRPQDRQFILSSKKLLLSDSGFYLCAWKTATWNYGYTFGSGTRLTVV.

The chain uses TRBV5-8 and TRBJ2-7; 12 bases agree with TRBD2. This CDR3 has 14 residues. The trim removed 3 bases at V and 2 bases at J, leaving 0 bases unmatched. Looked up from germline, CDR1 is SGHTS and CDR2 is YDEGEE. The CDR3 bases are TGTGCCAGCAGCTGGACTAGCGGGGCCTACGAGCAGTACTTC. Its translation is CASSWTSGAYEQYF.

This rearrangement joins TRBV15 to TRBJ2-5, with D possibly matching TRBD1 (6 bases). V lost 1 base, J lost 1 base, and 19 bases lay in between. This CDR3 has 18 residues. CDR1 is LNHNV, CDR2 YYDKDF, per germline (reference sequence). In DNA form, the CDR3 reads TGTGCCACCAGCAGAGTCCGGGCAACTGGGACACCCCAAGAGACCCAGTACTTC. Protein: CATSRVRATGTPQETQYF.

J is TRBJ1-5 and V is TRBV6-2 or TRBV6-3; 7 bases map to TRBD1. V trimming: 6 bases; J trimming: 4 bases; junction bases outside the gene matches: 9. Germline lookup yields CDR1 MNHEY and CDR2 SVGEGT. The CDR3 is 15 amino acids. The CDR3, as DNA: TGTGCCAGCAGCCTATACGGGACAGCAAATCAGCCCCAGCATTTT. Translating it yields CASSLYGTANQPQHF.

The rearrangement links TRBV4-1 to TRBJ1-5; no firm D call. The CDR3 runs 16 residues. CDR1 MGHRA and CDR2 YSYEKL come from the germline V gene. V was trimmed by 1 base and J by 7 bases, leaving 17 bases between them. DNA of the CDR3: TGCGCCAGCAGCCAAGGCAACGTCGGGGATGAACAGCCCCAGCATTTT. It yields the protein CASSQGNVGDEQPQHF.

The chain recombines TRBV18 with TRBJ2-7; 8 bases fit TRBD2. J gave up 6 bases and V 2 bases, and 6 bases lay outside the gene matches. The CDR3 covers 14 residues. Germline assignment: CDR1 KGHSH and CDR2 LQKENI. CDR3 sequence reads: CASSPNSGGVEQYF. The CDR3 DNA reads as TGTGCCAGCTCACCAAATTCGGGAGGGGTCGAGCAGTACTTC. The full variable domain, its missing parts supplied by reference TRBV18 and TRBJ2-7, is NAGVMQNPRHLVRRRGQEARLRCSPMKGHSHVYWYRQLPEEGLKFMVYLQKENIIDESGMPKERFSAEFPKEGPSILRIQQVVRGDSAAYFCASSPNSGGVEQYFGPGTRLTVT.

The rearrangement joins TRBV7-2 to TRBJ2-4; D is unresolved. Trimming left V 0 bases short and J 0 bases short, with 6 bases between. In germline, CDR1 is SGHTA, CDR2 FQGNSA. The CDR3 sequence is 15 residues long. The CDR3, as DNA: TGTGCCAGCAGCTTAGCCCACTTAGCCAAAAACATTCAGTACTTC. Translating it yields CASSLAHLAKNIQYF.

This chain connects TRBV27 to TRBJ2-7; 10 bases map to TRBD2. Germline V lookup: CDR1 MNHEY, CDR2 SMNVEV (reference sequence). The trim removed 3 bases at V and 3 bases at J, leaving 5 bases unmatched. This CDR3 spans 15 amino acids. CDR3 loop: CASSFLAGELYEQYF. In DNA, the CDR3 is TGTGCCAGCAGTTTCCTAGCGGGGGAGCTCTACGAGCAGTACTTC.

The chain combines TRBV5-1 with TRBJ2-1; 10 bases fit TRBD1. This CDR3 is built from 14 residues. The V and J ends lost 3 bases and 8 bases, in that order; junction bases with no gene match: 5. CDR1 is SGHRS and CDR2 is YFSETQ in the germline V gene. The CDR3 region has the DNA TGCGCCAGCAGCTCGGGACAGGGGCAGGATGAGCAGTTCTTC. Translation: CASSSGQGQDEQFF.

This chain uses TRBV7-2 with TRBJ2-7; 11 bases are a match to TRBD2. Trimming removed 5 bases from V and 5 bases from J; junction bases left unmatched: 14. In germline, CDR1 is SGHTA, CDR2 FQGNSA. This CDR3 comprises 17 residues. The CDR3: CASSTRPGLAAPDEQYF. CDR3 DNA: TGTGCCAGCAGCACTCGACCGGGACTAGCGGCTCCCGACGAGCAGTACTTC.

The V and J genes are TRBV6-5 and TRBJ2-7; tentative D call: TRBD1 (5 bases). Germline assignment: CDR1 MNHEY and CDR2 SVGAGI. The CDR3 length is 13 residues. Trimming removed 2 bases at V and 1 base at J, with 6 bases between. The CDR3 DNA reads as TGTGCCAGCAGTTACGACAGTTCCTACGAGCAGTACTTC. This translates into CASSYDSSYEQYF.

This chain joins TRBV5-1 and TRBJ1-4; D possibly corresponds to TRBD1 (6 bases). CDR3 length: 17 residues. Germline assignment: CDR1 SGHRS and CDR2 YFSETQ. Deletions cut 1 base from V and 3 bases from J, with 16 bases between. The CDR3 bases are TGCGCCAGCAGCTTGAGTCAGGGGACGATGGCTAATGAAAAACTGTTTTTT. Its translation: CASSLSQGTMANEKLFF.

J is TRBJ2-7 and V is TRBV18; D could derive from TRBD1 or TRBD2 (5 bases each). From germline, CDR1 is KGHSH and CDR2 LQKENI. Between the trimmed V and J ends, which lost 2 bases and 4 bases, there was a span of 15 bases. The CDR3 consists of 15 residues. The DNA for the CDR3 is TGTGCCAGCTCACCATCAAGAGGGGCGGAATACGAGCAGTACTTC. This codes for CASSPSRGAEYEQYF.